This T cell receptor beta chain was profiled in a study of CD8+ T cells in alopecia areata. Reverse transcribed after extraction, RNA yielded cDNA as the sequencing template. TCRdb's copy holds only in-frame clones and misses some; the assay was immunoSEQ multiplex PCR. The sample has about 200,000 clones; around two fifths are singletons. Germline values: CDR1 SQVTM, CDR2 ANQGSEA. J gave up 9 bases and V 7 bases, and 11 bases lay outside the gene matches. This CDR3 comprises 14 residues. Described treatment: oral pan-JAK inhibitor, 5-10 mg twice daily. The genes are TRBV29-1 and TRBJ1-6, with TRBD1 identical over 8 bases. This clonotype was obtained from a human donor with alopecia areata. Sequences were derived from CD4+ T cells sorted from blood, sampled between weeks 30 and 35, from a patient treated with tofacitinib. Here the CDR3 DNA reads TGCAGCGCCCGCATGACAGGGGTCGGTTCACCCCTCCACTTT. This sequence encodes CSARMTGVGSPLHF.